The clone carrying this T cell receptor beta chain was counted many times. Its antigen is not identified. Researchers built TCR beta libraries using quantitative 5'-RACE with molecular barcodes. TCRdb passed the 5' RACE reads through MiXCR, listing each CDR3 protein once. The sample consists of fewer than 550,000 distinct CDR3 sequences, less than 6% of them appearing once. Germline lookup yields CDR1 MGHRA and CDR2 YSYEKL. V was clipped by 3 bases and J by 6 bases, with 14 bases between them. This CDR3 spans 14 amino acids. This entry comes from a study of CD8 T cells in ankylosing spondylitis. General study findings and limits: Ankylosing spondylitis blood seemed to carry a telltale TCR beta motif made of seven or eight highly homologous variants. Some motif variants were previously reported in reactive arthritis synovial fluid and blood.

The clonotype comes from a male donor with ankylosing spondylitis. The chain uses TRBV4-1 and TRBJ1-1; tentatively, D is TRBD1 (6 bases). Input material: blood, either unsorted or a sorted T cell fraction (not recorded which). CDR3 nucleotide sequence: TGCGCCAGCAGCCAGCCAGGGGAGGGGCCTGAAGCTTTCTTT. Amino acid sequence: CASSQPGEGPEAFF.